These 3 T cell receptor beta chains were sequenced from one sample in a study of cytomegalovirus exposure and HLA in healthy donors. Amplification used 60 Vbeta primers and 13 Jbeta primers. Repertoires were generated with immunoSEQ multiplex PCR, while TCRdb's copy carries only in-frame clones and drops some. The sample lists about 130,000 clones; 78% were seen once. Sequences were obtained from PBMCs. Receptor source: a woman between 40 and 55 years old in good health and CMV-seronegative.

This rearrangement joins TRBV6-5 to TRBJ1-2; 7 bases map to TRBD1. V shed 6 bases and J 0 bases; nucleotides not matched to a gene: 7. Germline CDR1 reads MNHEY; CDR2 reads SVGAGI. The CDR3 length is 15 residues. CDR3 in amino acids: CASSYGTATNYGYTF. The CDR3 DNA follows: TGTGCCAGCAGCTATGGGACAGCCACTAACTATGGCTACACCTTC.

The chain uses TRBV4-1 and TRBJ2-3, with 8 bases lining up with TRBD1. The J segment lost 3 bases and the V segment lost 1 base, leaving 3 bases of the junction unmatched. Germline V gene data show CDR1 as MGHRA and CDR2 as YSYEKL. CDR3 length equals 15 residues. CDR3 in DNA: TGCGCCAGCAGCCAAGGACAGGGGCGGACAGATACGCAGTATTTT. As protein: CASSQGQGRTDTQYF.

On this clone itself: Its ends do not fully match the called genes, so a read error is possible. The chain uses TRBV10-3 and TRBJ2-6, with D tentatively TRBD1 (6 bases). This CDR3 comprises 18 residues. In germline, CDR1 is ENHRY, CDR2 SYGVKD. CDR3 residues: CAISEGAGALRIGNGLTF. Here the CDR3 DNA reads TGTGCCATCAGTGAGGGGGCAGGGGCTCTACGCATCGGCAACGGCCTGACTTTC.